The 18 T cell receptor beta chains in this list originate from one sample, sequenced in a study of T-cell memory formation after mild COVID-19. TCRdb reprocessed the 5' RACE reads via MiXCR and lists one record per CDR3 protein. The table has roughly 510,000 distinct CDR3 sequences, roughly 17% seen once; the top ten hold about 8.6%. Sequencing was carried out using PBMCs or a T cell subset sorted from them (not recorded which). These receptor sequences come from an adult woman who had mild COVID-19 (a few samples of this study predate the infection). Cell type and time point are not known.

The V call is TRBV2, the J call TRBJ2-5; D is possibly TRBD1 (6 bases). This CDR3 is built from 15 residues. V shed 7 bases and J shed 0 bases, with 15 bases lying between them. The germline V gene encodes CDR1 SNHLY and CDR2 FYNNEI. The CDR3: CASIHDRTYQETQYF. The CDR3 nucleotides read TGTGCCAGCATCCACGACAGGACTTACCAAGAGACCCAGTACTTC.

This clonotype showed up just a few times. This chain joins TRBV7-8 and TRBJ1-1; D call uncertain. The CDR3 spans 14 residues. Germline CDR1 is SGHVS and CDR2 is FQNEAQ. V was trimmed by 5 bases and J by 3 bases, leaving 13 bases between them. The CDR3 region is CASSPRESYTEAFF. CDR3 DNA sequence: TGTGCCAGCAGCCCCCGGGAGTCATACACTGAAGCTTTCTTT.

This chain uses TRBV14 with TRBJ2-2; D not resolved. The germline V gene has CDR1 SGHDN and CDR2 FVKESK. Trimming shortened V by 1 base and J by 9 bases, and 9 bases separated the two germline ends. The CDR3 runs to 13 residues. Here the CDR3 DNA reads TGTGCCAGCAGCCAAGGGCGTGTGAGGGAGCTGTTTTTT. Protein: CASSQGRVRELFF.

The CDR3: CSARPGAVGYTF. The CDR3 DNA reads as TGCAGTGCTAGGCCCGGGGCAGTCGGCTACACCTTC. The chain combines TRBV20-1 with TRBJ1-2, with a possible D match to TRBD1 (5 bases). The germline V gene encodes CDR1 DFQATT and CDR2 SNEGSKA (reference sequence). Trimming removed 3 bases at V and 8 bases at J, with 13 bases between. This CDR3 is 12 amino acids long.

This clonotype was found many times. V and J are TRBV12-3 or TRBV12-4 and TRBJ1-1; no firm D call. The CDR3 consists of 12 residues. V dropped 6 bases and J dropped 10 bases, with 15 bases sitting between them. The CDR3 coding sequence is TGTGCCAGCAGCATGAAGGTCAACGCAGCTTTCTTT. It yields the protein CASSMKVNAAFF.

The chain couples TRBV7-2 to TRBJ2-3, with D perhaps being TRBD1 or TRBD2 (5 bases each). The germline V gene encodes CDR1 SGHTA and CDR2 FQGNSA. V was shortened by 0 bases and J by 0 bases, with 10 bases between the two germline ends. This CDR3 has 16 amino acids. The CDR3 here is CASSLAPRGSTDTQYF. Here the CDR3 DNA reads TGTGCCAGCAGCTTAGCCCCTCGGGGCAGCACAGATACGCAGTATTTT. Filled out from reference TRBV7-2 and TRBJ2-3, the complete variable domain reads GAGVSQSPSNKVTEKGKDVELRCDPISGHTALYWYRQSLGQGLEFLIYFQGNSAPDKSGLPSDRFSAERTGGSVSTLTIQRTQQEDSAVYLCASSLAPRGSTDTQYFGPGTRLTVL.

In nucleotides, the CDR3 is TGCGCCAGCAGCTTTTTGGGTAGCGGGGGTTCCTACAATGAGCAGTTCTTC. Protein sequence: CASSFLGSGGSYNEQFF. The rearrangement joins TRBV5-1 to TRBJ2-1; TRBD2 matches 9 bases. Looked up from germline, CDR1 is SGHRS and CDR2 is YFSETQ. The CDR3 sequence is 17 residues long. V gave up 2 bases and J gave up 1 base; unmatched junction bases: 7. Full variable domain (remainder filled in from reference TRBV5-1 and TRBJ2-1): KAGVTQTPRYLIKTRGQQVTLSCSPISGHRSVSWYQQTPGQGLQFLFEYFSETQRNKGNFPGRFSGRQFSNSRSEMNVSTLELGDSALYLCASSFLGSGGSYNEQFFGPGTRLTVL.

The CDR3 region is CASSLELGTTEAFF. In nucleotides, the CDR3 is TGCGCCAGCAGCTTGGAGCTGGGTACCACTGAAGCTTTCTTT. The chain carries TRBV5-1 and TRBJ1-1, with D unclear. The V gene's germline CDR1 is SGHRS and CDR2 YFSETQ. This CDR3 has 14 amino acids. V lost 0 bases to trimming and J lost 4 bases, with 10 bases between them.

The chain couples TRBV4-1 to TRBJ2-7; D unresolved. V gave up 6 bases and J gave up 2 bases, with 8 bases separating them. The CDR3 is made up of 12 amino acids. CDR1 and CDR2 (germline): MGHRA, YSYEKL. CDR3 residues: CASSSRTYEQYF. The CDR3 DNA reads as TGCGCCAGCAGTTCACGGACCTACGAGCAGTACTTC.

The genes are TRBV5-4 and TRBJ2-3; D ambiguous. The CDR3 runs 12 residues. CDR1 SGHNT and CDR2 YYREEE come from the germline V gene (reference sequence). Trimming stripped 2 bases from V and 4 bases from J, with 5 bases between. CDR3 region: CASSFPADTQYF. DNA of the CDR3: TGTGCCAGCAGCTTCCCCGCAGATACGCAGTATTTT.

This clonotype was found many times. This chain joins TRBV18 and TRBJ2-6; tentative D call: TRBD1 (5 bases). Germline-derived CDR1 and CDR2 are KGHSH and LQKENI. V was trimmed by 3 bases and J by 0 bases, leaving 6 bases between them. This CDR3 region has 15 residues. The CDR3 spells CASSPDSSGANVLTF. The CDR3 DNA reads TGTGCCAGCTCACCTGACAGCTCTGGGGCCAACGTCCTGACTTTC.

The rearrangement joins TRBV12-3 or TRBV12-4 to TRBJ1-2; a weak D match, TRBD1 (6 bases). The CDR3 runs 12 residues. Trimming pared 7 bases from V and 6 bases from J, leaving 12 bases between. The CDR3 DNA reads as TGTGCCAGCACTCTAGGGGGGAATGGCTACACCTTC. Its protein is CASTLGGNGYTF.

The chain has TRBV20-1 and TRBJ2-6; D gene uncertain. In germline, CDR1 is DFQATT, CDR2 SNEGSKA (reference sequence). The CDR3 spans 15 residues. The ends were cut back, 0 bases at V and 0 bases at J, with 6 bases in the middle. The CDR3 protein is CSARDETSGANVLTF. The CDR3 bases are TGCAGTGCTAGAGACGAGACCTCTGGGGCCAACGTCCTGACTTTC.

This clonotype was recorded once. The genes are TRBV30 and TRBJ1-6, with 10 bases fitting TRBD1. The CDR3 is 13 amino acids. J gave up 9 bases and V 4 bases, and 3 bases lay outside the gene matches. Germline CDR1 reads GTSNPN; CDR2 reads SVGIG (reference sequence). The CDR3 DNA sequence: TGTGCCTGGAAAGGGACAGGGGTTTCACCCCTCCACTTT. Its protein product is CAWKGTGVSPLHF.

CDR3 loop: CASSQDRRLAGAYNEQFF. The CDR3 nucleotides read TGCGCCAGCAGCCAAGATCGGAGACTAGCGGGAGCCTACAATGAGCAGTTCTTC. The V and J genes are TRBV4-1 and TRBJ2-1, with 12 positions matching TRBD2. Germline CDR1 and CDR2: MGHRA and YSYEKL. The J segment lost 2 bases and the V segment lost 0 bases, leaving 5 bases of the junction unmatched. This CDR3 has 18 amino acids.

This clonotype was seen a few times. The chain recombines TRBV11-2 with TRBJ2-1; TRBD2 matches at 11 bases. The CDR3 totals 17 residues. CDR1 SGHAT and CDR2 FQNNGV come from the germline V gene. V dropped 5 bases and J dropped 2; count of bases not matched to a gene: 8. The chain's CDR3 is CASSPRGGLAAYNEQFF. The CDR3 nucleotides read TGTGCCAGCAGCCCCCGGGGGGGACTAGCGGCCTACAATGAGCAGTTCTTC.

This clonotype has only a few counts. The gene calls are TRBV29-1 and TRBJ2-6, with D perhaps assigned TRBD1 or TRBD2 (6 bases each). V lost 6 bases and J lost 4, with 13 bases in between. CDR3 length equals 14 residues. CDR1 and CDR2 from the germline V gene are SQVTM and ANQGSEA. As DNA, the CDR3 is TGCAGCGTGGCGGGACAATCCGGGGCCAACGTCCTGACTTTC. It codes for CSVAGQSGANVLTF. The complete variable domain, with remaining parts taken from reference TRBV29-1 and TRBJ2-6, reads SAVISQKPSRDICQRGTSLTIQCQVDSQVTMMFWYRQQPGQSLTLIATANQGSEATYESGFVIDKFPISRPNLTFSTLTVSNMSPEDSSIYLCSVAGQSGANVLTFGAGSRLTVL.

The chain has TRBV6-2 or TRBV6-3 and TRBJ2-1, with 8 bases lining up with TRBD1. The ends lost 1 base at V and 8 bases at J; junction bases unmatched: 4. Germline values: CDR1 MNHEY, CDR2 SVGEGT. This CDR3 has 14 amino acids. In DNA, the CDR3 is TGTGCCAGCAGTTACTGGACAGGGAGCGATGAGCAGTTCTTC. Amino acid sequence: CASSYWTGSDEQFF.